The TCR beta chain under discussion was sequenced for a study of CD8+ T cells in alopecia areata. Overall study: The authors grafted skin from roughly 6-12-month-old C3H/HeJ donors with spontaneous alopecia onto roughly 6-10-week-old female C3H/HeJ mice. Study results and caveats: Although TCR sharing was seen in mice, sharing across patients was less clear, possibly for HLA-related reasons. Lesional scalp displayed greater clonality than normal scalp, most notably in alopecia totalis/universalis.

Markers used for sorting pooled cutaneous lymph node cells were CD4, CD8alpha, NKG2D, NKG2ACE and others. cDNA reverse transcribed from extracted RNA served as the sequencing template. The table came from immunoSEQ multiplex PCR; TCRdb's copy has only in-frame clones and leaves some out. The data list 250,000 or so clones, none observed once; around 1.2% falls to the top ten. This clone showed up just a few times. What it binds is unknown. Mouse germline and gene names are used. The sequenced sample was CD4+ T cells sorted from a lymph node. The sequence came from a C3H/HeJ mouse with alopecia areata. The MHC haplotype recorded for the strain is H2-k.

The DNA read from the CDR3 is TGTGCCAGCAGTATTAGGGACTGGGGGTCT. As protein: CASSIRDWGS. The full CDR3 protein reads CASSIRDWGSEQFF. The chain recombines TRBV19 with TRBJ2-1, with TRBD2 matching over 11 bases. The CDR3 end falls 4 residues outside the read, so it is completed with the germline J gene. CDR1 is FNHDT, CDR2 SITEND, per germline (reference sequence). The CDR3 is 14 residues long.